Below, 27 T cell receptor beta chains from the same sample are listed, as sequenced in a study of blood T cell repertoires in COVID-19 (dated by TCRdb to 2019 to 2021). The library relied on the immunoSEQ multiplex PCR assay. Sourced from immuneACCESS, this table was stored by TCRdb with only in-frame sequences that have V and J called. A share of the clones is absent; for the studies checked, an unresolved V gene accounts for under half, and the remainder has no known explanation. A total of roughly 300,000 clones appear in this sample, more than 70% of them only once. 5.3% of the sample is in the top ten clones. Sequenced material: PBMCs or T cells enriched from blood (not recorded which). These receptors originate from a woman in her twenties or thirties who had recovered from COVID-19.

The rearrangement links TRBV19 to TRBJ2-7; D might be TRBD1 (6 bases). Germline CDR1 is LNHDA and CDR2 is SQIVND (reference sequence). The CDR3 runs to 15 residues. V was shortened by 3 bases and J by 2 bases, with 14 bases between the two germline ends. DNA for the CDR3: TGTGCCAGTAGTATCAACAGGGATTGGGCCTACGAGCAGTACTTC. As protein: CASSINRDWAYEQYF.

The rearrangement uses TRBV6-5 and TRBJ1-2; TRBD1 matches at 8 bases. This CDR3 comprises 15 residues. The germline CDR1 and CDR2 sequences are MNHEY and SVGAGI. V trimming: 6 bases; J trimming: 8 bases; junction bases outside the gene matches: 14. The CDR3 sequence: CASRLTQGVGLGYTF. In DNA, the CDR3 is TGTGCCAGCAGATTGACACAGGGGGTTGGCCTCGGCTACACCTTC.

This clone has just a few counts. This chain links TRBV2 with TRBJ1-3; D unresolved. This CDR3 region has 11 residues. The V gene's germline CDR1 is SNHLY and CDR2 FYNNEI. The V end was cut by 5 bases, the J end by 7 bases, with 6 bases between. The chain's CDR3 is CASSPGNTIYF. The CDR3 DNA is TGTGCCAGCAGTCCGGGGAACACCATATATTTT.

V usage is TRBV2 and J usage is TRBJ2-5; D is perhaps TRBD1 (6 bases). CDR1 SNHLY and CDR2 FYNNEI come from the germline V gene. This CDR3 has 12 residues. Trimming removed 11 bases from V and 4 bases from J, with 14 bases in between. The CDR3 nucleotides are TGTGCCGGAACAGGGATAGGAGAGACCCAGTACTTC. It yields the protein CAGTGIGETQYF.

The V and J genes are TRBV10-2 and TRBJ1-4; 7 bases are shared with TRBD1. V gave up 3 bases and J gave up 8 bases; unmatched junction bases: 12. Germline-derived CDR1 and CDR2 are WSHSY and SAAADI. The CDR3 extends over 16 amino acids. Here the CDR3 DNA reads TGCGCCAGCAGTGACCCCACAGGGGCTGTTTACGAAAAACTGTTTTTT. This codes for CASSDPTGAVYEKLFF.

The rearrangement links TRBV6-5 to TRBJ2-7; D is unresolved. Germline CDR1 MNHEY, CDR2 SVGAGI. CDR3 length: 13 amino acids. V dropped 6 bases and J dropped 1 base, with 10 bases sitting between them. This chain's CDR3 is CASRLSDSYEQYF. Written as DNA, the CDR3 is TGTGCCAGCAGGCTCAGTGATTCCTACGAGCAGTACTTC.

The rearrangement joins TRBV28 to TRBJ1-2, with D perhaps matching TRBD1 (6 bases). CDR3 length: 14 residues. CDR1 and CDR2 (germline): MDHEN, SYDVKM. V was trimmed by 7 bases and J by 8 bases, leaving 20 bases between them. CDR3 protein: CASTATGVLGGYTF. As DNA, the CDR3 is TGTGCCAGCACCGCGACAGGTGTGTTGGGCGGCTACACCTTC.

V usage is TRBV3-1 (or the pseudogene TRBV3-2) and J usage is TRBJ2-5, with a weak D call TRBD2 (5 bases). The V end was cut by 1 base, the J end by 5 bases, with 11 bases between. The CDR3 is made up of 14 amino acids. Germline lookup yields CDR1 LGHDT and CDR2 YNNKEL (reference sequence). The CDR3 region is CASSQVDGVETQYF. In DNA, the CDR3 is TGTGCCAGCAGCCAAGTGGACGGGGTTGAGACCCAGTACTTC.

The chain employs TRBV6-2 or TRBV6-3 and TRBJ2-3; possible D gene TRBD2, 5 bases. V lost 5 bases and J lost 8, with 8 bases in between. The CDR3 is made up of 11 amino acids. The V gene's germline CDR1 is MNHEY and CDR2 SVGEGT. The CDR3 DNA follows: TGTGCCAGCAGTCCCCGGGGTACGCAGTATTTT. Its protein is CASSPRGTQYF.

The chain uses TRBV5-8 and TRBJ2-7; a possible D gene is TRBD2 (5 bases). The CDR3 is 16 residues long. Trimming pared 4 bases from V and 0 bases from J, leaving 17 bases between. Germline CDR1 and CDR2: SGHTS and YDEGEE. CDR3 DNA: TGTGCCAGCAGCCGAGGAGGCCTCCTAAGCTCCTACGAGCAGTACTTC. It codes for CASSRGGLLSSYEQYF.

This clone has more than one count but fewer than ten. The chain links TRBV7-9 to TRBJ1-1; D is unclear. Between the trimmed V and J ends, which lost 5 bases and 8 bases, there was a span of 21 bases. This CDR3 spans 15 amino acids. The germline gives CDR1 SEHNR, CDR2 FQNEAQ (reference sequence). CDR3 nucleotides: TGTGCCAGCAGCGCGAATGGACGGGGTGTATCCGAAGCTTTCTTT. Translation gives CASSANGRGVSEAFF.

The chain has TRBV6-4 and TRBJ2-5, with D perhaps matching TRBD2 (5 bases). The germline CDR1 and CDR2 sequences are MRHNA and SNTAGT. V lost 5 bases to trimming and J lost 7 bases, with 20 bases between them. This CDR3 is built from 15 residues. The CDR3 protein is CASSLRPPRSGTQYF. The DNA of the CDR3 is TGTGCCAGCAGTTTGCGGCCCCCCAGAAGCGGGACCCAGTACTTC.

J is TRBJ2-1 and V is TRBV18; 14 positions match TRBD2. Germline CDR1 KGHSH, CDR2 LQKENI. The CDR3 is 17 amino acids. J lost 10 bases, V lost 3 bases, and 11 bases had no gene match. CDR3: CASSPRGLAGGPGEQFF. In DNA form, the CDR3 reads TGTGCCAGCTCACCCCGTGGACTAGCGGGGGGCCCGGGGGAGCAGTTCTTC.

The CDR3: CASISGSIRNTGELFF. As DNA, the CDR3 is TGTGCCAGCATCTCGGGAAGTATTAGGAACACCGGGGAGCTGTTTTTT. This chain connects TRBV7-2 to TRBJ2-2, with D possibly being TRBD2 (5 bases). V lost 7 bases and J 1 base, leaving 16 bases between the germline ends. The germline V gene has CDR1 SGHTA and CDR2 FQGNSA. There are 16 residues in the CDR3.

The CDR3 DNA reads as TGTGCCAGCAGTAACCAACAGGGGATGAACACTGAAGCTTTCTTT. Residues: CASSNQQGMNTEAFF. The V call is TRBV2, the J call TRBJ1-1, with TRBD1 matching over 7 bases. Per the germline V gene, CDR1 is SNHLY and CDR2 is FYNNEI. With V trimmed by 5 bases and J by 0 bases, 6 bases remained unmatched. CDR3 length equals 15 residues. The full variable domain, in which reference TRBV2 and TRBJ1-1 provide the parts outside the CDR3, is EPEVTQTPSHQVTQMGQEVILRCVPISNHLYFYWYRQILGQKVEFLVSFYNNEISEKSEIFDDQFSVERPDGSNFTLKIRSTKLEDSAMYFCASSNQQGMNTEAFFGQGTRLTVV.

The chain is built from TRBV10-3 and TRBJ1-2; 10 bases agree with TRBD1. The CDR3 loop spans 15 amino acids. Germline V gene data show CDR1 as ENHRY and CDR2 as SYGVKD. The V gene end was trimmed by 6 bases and the J gene end by 4 bases; junction bases not matched to a gene: 8. As DNA, the CDR3 is TGTGCCATCAGAACAAGGGACAGGGGAGCCTATGGCTACACCTTC. Its protein is CAIRTRDRGAYGYTF.

The chain is built from TRBV7-2 and TRBJ1-1, with TRBD1 matching over 9 bases. The ends lost 6 bases at V and 0 bases at J; junction bases unmatched: 8. The length of the CDR3 is 16 residues. Germline CDR1 SGHTA, CDR2 FQGNSA. CDR3 in amino acids: CASSSGTGYMNTEAFF. CDR3 coding DNA: TGTGCCAGCAGTTCCGGGACAGGGTACATGAACACTGAAGCTTTCTTT.

V and J are TRBV29-1 and TRBJ1-3; D not certain. Trimming removed 2 bases from V and 8 bases from J, with 10 bases in between. This CDR3 contains 12 residues. Germline V gene sequence: CDR1 SQVTM, CDR2 ANQGSEA. CDR3 in DNA: TGCAGCGTTGAATGGTGTGGCTACACCATATATTTT. It yields the protein CSVEWCGYTIYF.

The rearrangement joins TRBV4-1 to TRBJ1-1, with 9 positions matching TRBD1. The CDR3 sequence is 15 residues long. Germline values: CDR1 MGHRA, CDR2 YSYEKL. The ends lost 1 base at V and 5 bases at J; junction bases unmatched: 5. This CDR3 reads CASSQAHRGRTEAFF. CDR3 DNA: TGCGCCAGCAGCCAAGCCCACAGGGGGCGGACTGAAGCTTTCTTT.

This clone has only one observation. The V call is TRBV13, the J call TRBJ1-3, with D unresolved. The V gene's germline CDR1 is PRHDT and CDR2 FYEKMQ (reference sequence). The V and J ends lost 6 bases and 0 bases respectively, with 12 bases between them. The CDR3 length is 15 residues. The DNA for the CDR3 is TGTGCCAGCAGTAACTCGGGGAGCTCTGGAAACACCATATATTTT. Translation: CASSNSGSSGNTIYF. Variable domain in full (rest from reference TRBV13 and TRBJ1-3): AAGVIQSPRHLIKEKRETATLKCYPIPRHDTVYWYQQGPGQDPQFLISFYEKMQSDKGSIPDRFSAQQFSDYHSELNMSSLELGDSALYFCASSNSGSSGNTIYFGEGSWLTVV.

The V and J genes are TRBV4-3 and TRBJ2-1; a weak D match, TRBD2 (6 bases). The CDR3 extends over 15 amino acids. Looked up from germline, CDR1 is LGHNA and CDR2 is YSLEER. Trimming took off 0 bases at V and 7 bases at J, with 13 bases between the two ends. CDR3 amino acids: CASSQDWRVGNEQFF. DNA of the CDR3: TGCGCCAGCAGCCAAGACTGGAGGGTGGGTAATGAGCAGTTCTTC.

This clone was picked up a small number of times. The chain is built from TRBV3-1 (or the pseudogene TRBV3-2) and TRBJ2-1; 10 bases line up with TRBD2. Trimming took 4 bases from V and 6 from J; bases not matched to a gene: 6. Germline V gene lookup returns CDR1 LGHDT and CDR2 YNNKEL (reference sequence). The CDR3 is made up of 15 amino acids. CDR3 nucleotides: TGTGCCAGCAGCCGATCTAGCGGGGGAGGCAATGAGCAGTTCTTC. Its protein is CASSRSSGGGNEQFF.

The V call is TRBV2, the J call TRBJ2-7, with D possibly matching TRBD1 (6 bases). This CDR3 has 14 amino acids. V lost 3 bases and J lost 0, with 9 bases in between. Germline CDR1 SNHLY, CDR2 FYNNEI. CDR3 sequence: CASSDWDISYEQYF. The CDR3 DNA sequence: TGTGCCAGCAGTGACTGGGACATCTCCTACGAGCAGTACTTC. Using reference TRBV2 and TRBJ2-7 for the parts outside the CDR3, the full variable domain is EPEVTQTPSHQVTQMGQEVILRCVPISNHLYFYWYRQILGQKVEFLVSFYNNEISEKSEIFDDQFSVERPDGSNFTLKIRSTKLEDSAMYFCASSDWDISYEQYFGPGTRLTVT.

The sample holds one count of this clone. CDR3 loop: CAWSQDSVQYF. In DNA, the CDR3 is TGTGCCTGGAGTCAGGACAGCGTACAGTACTTC. The J gene is TRBJ2-7, the V gene TRBV30; TRBD1 might be the D (6 bases). The CDR3 totals 11 residues. V lost 2 bases and J 10 bases, leaving 12 bases between the germline ends. CDR1 is GTSNPN, CDR2 SVGIG, per germline (reference sequence).

This clone came up once. The chain carries TRBV6-5 and TRBJ2-2, with D possibly TRBD2 on 6 matching bases. Germline values: CDR1 MNHEY, CDR2 SVGAGI. Trimming shortened V by 5 bases and J by 6 bases, and 16 bases separated the two germline ends. The CDR3 contains 15 residues. CDR3 in amino acids: CASSIDGGGAGELFF. The DNA for the CDR3 is TGTGCCAGCAGTATTGACGGGGGAGGCGCCGGGGAGCTGTTTTTT.

This chain links TRBV27 with TRBJ2-7, with 14 bases identical to TRBD2. V lost 8 bases, J lost 3 bases, and 0 bases stayed unmatched. CDR1 is MNHEY and CDR2 is SMNVEV in the germline V gene (reference sequence). The length of the CDR3 is 13 residues. The CDR3 DNA reads TGTGCCAGCGGGACTAGCGGGGGCTACGAGCAGTACTTC. It yields the protein CASGTSGGYEQYF.

V usage is TRBV4-2 and J usage is TRBJ2-5; tentative D call: TRBD2 (5 bases). CDR1 is LGHNA and CDR2 is YNFKEQ in the germline V gene. The V and J ends lost 1 base and 4 bases respectively, with 19 bases between them. The CDR3 contains 17 residues. The CDR3 region is CASSQVGDYLSPETQYF. CDR3 DNA sequence: TGTGCCAGCAGCCAAGTGGGAGACTACCTATCACCAGAGACCCAGTACTTC.